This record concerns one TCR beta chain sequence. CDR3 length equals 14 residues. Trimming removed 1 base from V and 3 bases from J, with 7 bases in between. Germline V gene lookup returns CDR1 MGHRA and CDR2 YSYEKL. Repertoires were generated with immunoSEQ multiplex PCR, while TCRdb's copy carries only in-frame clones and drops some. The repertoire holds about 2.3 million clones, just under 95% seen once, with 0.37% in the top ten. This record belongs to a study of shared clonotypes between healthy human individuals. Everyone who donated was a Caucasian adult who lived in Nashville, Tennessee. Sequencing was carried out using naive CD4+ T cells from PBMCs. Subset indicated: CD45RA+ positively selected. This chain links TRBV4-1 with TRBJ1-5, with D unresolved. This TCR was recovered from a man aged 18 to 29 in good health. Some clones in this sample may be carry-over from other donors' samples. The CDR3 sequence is CASSQVGLNQPQHF. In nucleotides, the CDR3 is TGCGCCAGCAGCCAAGTAGGGCTCAATCAGCCCCAGCATTTT.